This is a list of T cell receptor beta chains from one sample in a study of PD-L1 blockade in urothelial cancer. Profiled with immunoSEQ multiplex PCR; TCRdb holds only in-frame clones, not every one. The sample comprises 48,000 or so clones, 65% to 85% of which are singletons, and 8.8% rests with the top ten. The sample consisted of PBMCs, taken around atezolizumab (anti-PD-L1) treatment. The origin of the receptors is a man in his 70s with urothelial cancer. Each CDR3 is given with its conserved first and last residue. Each record gives: clone size, D gene, V gene, J gene, CDR3 protein, CDR3 DNA. The D gene is left open where the match is weak. Clone size appears in some rows only: once, few, many, or a class for an expanded clone.

size: .; D: TRBD1; V: TRBV5-1; J: TRBJ1-2; CDR3: CASSWAGQDEEGYTF; DNA: TGCGCCAGCAGCTGGGCGGGACAGGATGAGGAAGGCTACACCTTC
size: .; D: .; V: TRBV29-1; J: TRBJ1-3; CDR3: CSVDLQASGNTIYF; DNA: TGCAGCGTTGATTTACAGGCCTCTGGAAACACCATATATTTT
size: once; D: TRBD1; V: TRBV30; J: TRBJ1-2; CDR3: CAWSNGQGGGYTF; DNA: TGTGCCTGGAGCAATGGACAGGGAGGAGGCTACACCTTC
size: .; D: .; V: TRBV5-5; J: TRBJ1-5; CDR3: CASSLVGLSNQPQHF; DNA: TGTGCCAGCAGCTTGGTGGGGCTTAGCAATCAGCCCCAGCATTTT
size: .; D: TRBD1; V: TRBV10-2; J: TRBJ1-3; CDR3: CASTDTGGESGNTIYF; DNA: TGCGCCAGCACCGATACAGGGGGAGAATCTGGAAACACCATATATTTT
size: .; D: .; V: TRBV18; J: TRBJ1-5; CDR3: CASSPSSNQPQHF; DNA: TGTGCCAGCTCCCCCAGTAGCAATCAGCCCCAGCATTTT
size: .; D: TRBD1; V: TRBV2; J: TRBJ2-1; CDR3: CASSRQGNEQFF; DNA: TGTGCCAGCAGCCGACAGGGGAATGAGCAGTTCTTC
size: .; D: TRBD1; V: TRBV7-9; J: TRBJ2-7; CDR3: CASSSPGTDHTEQYF; DNA: TGTGCCAGCAGCTCCCCCGGGACAGACCACACAGAGCAGTACTTC
size: .; D: .; V: TRBV18; J: TRBJ1-1; CDR3: CASSPAGGVPEAFF; DNA: TGTGCCAGCTCCCCAGCGGGAGGGGTCCCTGAAGCTTTCTTT
size: .; D: TRBD2; V: TRBV5-8; J: TRBJ2-7; CDR3: CASSLWTSGSPSYEQYF; DNA: TGTGCCAGCAGCTTGTGGACTAGCGGGAGCCCCTCCTACGAGCAGTACTTC
size: medium-sized; D: TRBD1; V: TRBV25-1; J: TRBJ1-4; CDR3: CASSEYASWQGAEKLFF; DNA: TGTGCCAGCAGTGAATATGCCTCTTGGCAGGGGGCTGAAAAACTGTTTTTT
size: .; D: TRBD2; V: TRBV5-1; J: TRBJ2-1; CDR3: CASSISGRVNEQFF; DNA: TGCGCCAGCAGCATTAGCGGGAGAGTGAATGAGCAGTTCTTC
size: .; D: TRBD2; V: TRBV5-1; J: TRBJ2-7; CDR3: CASSYVAGGPYEQYF; DNA: TGCGCCAGCAGCTATGTAGCGGGAGGGCCCTACGAGCAGTACTTC
size: .; D: TRBD1; V: TRBV4-2; J: TRBJ2-3; CDR3: CASSRGTGTDTQYF; DNA: TGTGCCAGCAGCCGAGGGACAGGCACAGATACGCAGTATTTT
size: .; D: .; V: TRBV6-6; J: TRBJ2-3; CDR3: CASSYSRGSDTQYF; DNA: TGTGCCAGCAGTTACTCAAGGGGATCAGATACGCAGTATTTT
size: .; D: TRBD1; V: TRBV30; J: TRBJ2-4; CDR3: CAWNPGQGAKNIQYF; DNA: TGTGCCTGGAACCCGGGACAGGGGGCCAAAAACATTCAGTACTTC
size: .; D: TRBD1; V: TRBV11-3; J: TRBJ1-1; CDR3: CASSEQGEGTEAFF; DNA: TGTGCCAGCAGCGAACAGGGGGAAGGGACTGAAGCTTTCTTT
size: .; D: .; V: TRBV5-1; J: TRBJ1-2; CDR3: CASSTGDNYGYTF; DNA: TGCGCCAGCAGCACGGGGGACAACTATGGCTACACCTTC
size: .; D: TRBD1; V: TRBV25-1; J: TRBJ1-1; CDR3: CASSELYTGGTEAFF; DNA: TGTGCCAGCAGTGAACTTTACACAGGGGGGACTGAAGCTTTCTTT
size: .; D: .; V: TRBV2; J: TRBJ1-5; CDR3: CASSWSTFGQPQHF; DNA: TGTGCCAGCAGTTGGTCTACCTTCGGGCAGCCCCAGCATTTT
size: few; D: .; V: TRBV5-1; J: TRBJ2-7; CDR3: CASSLLYDPKGEQYF; DNA: TGCGCCAGCAGCTTGCTATATGACCCAAAGGGGGAGCAGTACTTC
size: .; D: TRBD2; V: TRBV2; J: TRBJ2-5; CDR3: CASNPFGSGRETQYF; DNA: TGTGCCAGCAATCCATTCGGGAGCGGGAGAGAGACCCAGTACTTC
size: .; D: TRBD1; V: TRBV5-4; J: TRBJ2-3; CDR3: CASSSTGGDTQYF; DNA: TGTGCCAGCAGCTCCACAGGGGGAGATACGCAGTATTTT
size: few; D: TRBD1; V: TRBV5-6; J: TRBJ1-2; CDR3: CASSFLQGAPVDGYTF; DNA: TGTGCCAGCAGCTTTTTACAGGGGGCCCCGGTGGATGGCTACACCTTC
size: once; D: TRBD2; V: TRBV30; J: TRBJ2-7; CDR3: CAWSALGREGYEQYF; DNA: TGTGCCTGGAGTGCCCTCGGGCGGGAGGGGTACGAGCAGTACTTC
size: .; D: TRBD2; V: TRBV5-1; J: TRBJ2-5; CDR3: CASSLVGGETQYF; DNA: TGCGCCAGCAGCTTGGTGGGGGGGGAGACCCAGTACTTC
size: .; D: TRBD1; V: TRBV7-9; J: TRBJ2-7; CDR3: CASSAQGVLSYEQYF; DNA: TGTGCCAGCAGCGCGCAGGGGGTCCTCTCCTACGAGCAGTACTTC